This record concerns one T cell receptor beta chain sequence. Produced via immunoSEQ multiplex PCR; TCRdb's table is partial and in-frame only. Of roughly 200,000 clones in the sample, approximately 90% were seen once. The data stem from a study of T cell responses to AZD1222 COVID-19 vaccine. The CDR3 is made up of 15 amino acids. Germline V gene lookup returns CDR1 SNHLY and CDR2 FYNNEI. After removal of 3 bases from V and 4 bases from J, the junction contained 6 bases not matched to a gene. Sample: peripheral blood, taken 28 days after the second AZD1222 dose. The chain combines TRBV2 with TRBJ2-5, with 9 bases lining up with TRBD2. The receptor was derived from an adult who received the AZD1222 COVID-19 vaccine. The CDR3 here is CASSDFWRGGETQYF. The CDR3 coding sequence is TGTGCCAGCAGTGATTTCTGGCGGGGGGGAGAGACCCAGTACTTC.